This T cell receptor (beta chain) was recovered during a study of a mutant IDH1 vaccine in newly diagnosed glioma. About the research overall: Treated individuals were around 60% male and roughly 40% female, averaging 40.4 years of age. Previous care, which was radiotherapy, temozolomide, or both, most often involved both.

Study-level results: Most patients, 90% to 95%, showed vaccine-induced immune responses.

Only in-frame clones appear in the TCRdb table, and some are missing; sequencing was by immunoSEQ multiplex PCR. Among 40,000 to 65,000 clones listed, around 80% were seen once. Comment on this clone: Its antigen is unidentified.

The CDR3 length is 16 residues. CDR1 and CDR2 (germline): SGDLS, YYNGEE. Trimming took 6 bases from V and 0 from J, leaving 18 bases between them. The time point: week 5, during vaccination. Topical imiquimod was applied with each vaccine dose, which held 300 ug of mutant IDH1 20-mer peptide. The rearrangement links TRBV9 to TRBJ1-1, with a tentative D call TRBD1 (5 bases). The clonotype was recovered from a woman in her thirties or forties with glioma. Source: PBMCs, taken from a glioma patient whose treatment included an IDH1 peptide vaccine. In nucleotides, the CDR3 is TGTGCCAGCATTCCCTTTGGGGGTTCGGTGAACACTGAAGCTTTCTTT. Amino acid sequence: CASIPFGGSVNTEAFF.